This TCR beta chain emerged from a study of blood T cell repertoires in COVID-19. Turning to the study itself: Some COVID-19 samples were acute and others convalescent; all came from the United States, Italy and Spain.

The V gene lost 6 bases and the J gene lost 6 bases, with 10 bases spanning the gap. The CDR3 extends over 12 amino acids. CDR1 is MGHDK and CDR2 is SYGVNS in the germline V gene. Recruitment covered about two dozen US areas and drew participants whose ages spanned roughly 18 to 100 years. In the original processing: Amplification of reference gene primers provided the estimated nucleated cell counts. This table comes from immunoSEQ multiplex PCR, and its TCRdb copy is limited to in-frame clones, with some not included. That table furnishes V, J and clone size, whereas the DNA furnished D and trimming. The data hold hundreds of thousands of clones, with around 86% observed a single time.

The chain recombines TRBV25-1 with TRBJ2-3; D gene ambiguous. Sequencing was done on a sample of PBMCs or T cells enriched from blood (not recorded which). The clonotype was recovered from a man aged 35-49 years who had recovered from COVID-19. The CDR3 sequence is CASRNYGDTQYF. The CDR3, as DNA: TGTGCCAGCAGGAACTATGGTGATACGCAGTATTTT.